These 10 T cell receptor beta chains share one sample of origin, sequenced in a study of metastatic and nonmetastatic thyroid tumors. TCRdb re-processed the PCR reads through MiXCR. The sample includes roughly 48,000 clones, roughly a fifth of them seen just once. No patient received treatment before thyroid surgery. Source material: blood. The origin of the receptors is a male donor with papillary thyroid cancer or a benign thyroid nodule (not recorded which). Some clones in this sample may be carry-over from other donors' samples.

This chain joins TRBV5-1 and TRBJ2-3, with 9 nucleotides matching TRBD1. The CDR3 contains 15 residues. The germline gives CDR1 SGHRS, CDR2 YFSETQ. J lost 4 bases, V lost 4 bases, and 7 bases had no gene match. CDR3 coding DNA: TGCGCCAGCAGCCCTCCGACAGGGGGGTCAGATACGCAGTATTTT. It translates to CASSPPTGGSDTQYF.

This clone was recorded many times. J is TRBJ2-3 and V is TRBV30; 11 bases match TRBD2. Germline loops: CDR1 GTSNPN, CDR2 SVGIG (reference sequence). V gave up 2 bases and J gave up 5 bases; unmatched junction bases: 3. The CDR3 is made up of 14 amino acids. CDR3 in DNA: TGTGCCTGGAGTTTTAGCGGGAGGGGAGATACGCAGTATTTT. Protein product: CAWSFSGRGDTQYF.

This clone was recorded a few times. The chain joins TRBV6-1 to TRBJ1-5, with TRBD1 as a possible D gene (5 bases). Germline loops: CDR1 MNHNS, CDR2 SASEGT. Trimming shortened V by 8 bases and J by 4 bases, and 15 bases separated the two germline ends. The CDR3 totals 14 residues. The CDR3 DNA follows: TGTGCCAGCCATGGGGGGGAGCATAATCAGCCCCAGCATTTT. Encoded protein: CASHGGEHNQPQHF.

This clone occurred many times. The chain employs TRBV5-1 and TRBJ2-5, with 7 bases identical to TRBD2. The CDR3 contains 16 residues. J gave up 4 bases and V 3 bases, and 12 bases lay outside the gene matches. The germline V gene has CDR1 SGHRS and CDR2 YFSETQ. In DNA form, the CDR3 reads TGCGCCAGCAGCTCATCCGGGCCCGGGACTACAGAGACCCAGTACTTC. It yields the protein CASSSSGPGTTETQYF.

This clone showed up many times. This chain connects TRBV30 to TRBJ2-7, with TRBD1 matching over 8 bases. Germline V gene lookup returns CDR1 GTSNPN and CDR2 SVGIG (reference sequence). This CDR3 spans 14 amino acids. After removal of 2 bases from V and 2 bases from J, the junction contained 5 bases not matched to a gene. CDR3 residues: CAWSSQGVTYEQYF. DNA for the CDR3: TGTGCCTGGAGTTCACAGGGGGTAACCTACGAGCAGTACTTC.

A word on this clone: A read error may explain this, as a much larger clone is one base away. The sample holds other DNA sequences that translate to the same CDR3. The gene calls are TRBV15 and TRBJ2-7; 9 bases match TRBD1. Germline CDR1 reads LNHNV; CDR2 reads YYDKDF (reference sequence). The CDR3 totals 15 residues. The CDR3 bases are TGTGCAACCAGCAGCCCGGGACAGGGAACCTACGAGCAGTACTTC. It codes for CATSSPGQGTYEQYF.

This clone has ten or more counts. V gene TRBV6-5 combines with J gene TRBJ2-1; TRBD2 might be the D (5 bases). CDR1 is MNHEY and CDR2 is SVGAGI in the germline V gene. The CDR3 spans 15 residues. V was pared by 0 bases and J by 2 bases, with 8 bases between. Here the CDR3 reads CASSYSRVPYNEQFF. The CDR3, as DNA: TGTGCCAGCAGTTACTCGAGGGTCCCCTACAATGAGCAGTTCTTC.

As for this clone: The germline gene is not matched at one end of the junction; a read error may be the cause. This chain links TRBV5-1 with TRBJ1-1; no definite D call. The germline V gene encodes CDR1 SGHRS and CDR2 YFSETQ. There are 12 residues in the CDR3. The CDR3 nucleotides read TGCGCCAGAAGCTCTGGTCGGGCTGAAGCTTTCTTT. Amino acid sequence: CARSSGRAEAFF.

CDR3 residues: CASSPGGRESQFF. CDR3 sequence (DNA): TGTGCCAGCAGCCCGGGGGGGAGGGAGAGCCAGTTCTTC. The chain carries TRBV6-1 and TRBJ2-5; 8 bases align to TRBD2. The end of the DNA aligns better with TRBJ2-1, so the J call may be wrong. The CDR3 length is 13 residues. In germline, CDR1 is MNHNS, CDR2 SASEGT.

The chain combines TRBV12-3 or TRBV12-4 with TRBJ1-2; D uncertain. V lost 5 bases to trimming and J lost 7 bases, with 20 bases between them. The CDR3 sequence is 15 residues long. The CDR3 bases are TGTGCCAGCAGTCCCCATACGTACTTGAGAAGTGGCTACACCTTC. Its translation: CASSPHTYLRSGYTF.